Sequencing of this T cell receptor beta chain was carried out in a study of shared clonotypes between healthy human individuals. V lost 1 base to trimming and J lost 7 bases, with 11 bases between them. In germline, CDR1 is SGHRS, CDR2 YFSETQ. The length of the CDR3 is 13 residues. Both subsets, CD45RA+ naive and CD45RA-negative memory, were split from the CD4+ cells. On this clone: The antigen is undetermined.

The material for each subset, its genomic DNA, was split evenly across several immunoSEQ plates. When replicate PCRs were run on sorted subsets, they used around 200 ng DNA, about 30,000 T cell genomes. Assay: immunoSEQ multiplex PCR; the TCRdb copy retains only in-frame clones and omits some. In the table there are roughly 2,500,000 clones, 93% of which are singletons. General study points: In the sorted subsets, rarefaction showed sequencing was incomplete despite large depth.

Sample: naive CD4+ T cells from PBMCs. Subset indicated: CD45RA+ positively selected. The chain recombines TRBV5-1 with TRBJ1-1; D remains unclear. The clonotype was recovered from a man aged 18 to 29 in good health. Some clones in this sample may be carry-over from other donors' samples. For the CDR3, the DNA is TGCGCCAGCAGCTTGACCCGACCGATTGAAGCTTTCTTT. This codes for CASSLTRPIEAFF.